A single TCR beta chain is shown here with its context. No antigen is known for it. Base qualities are missing; no much larger clone stands one base away. According to the germline V gene (reference sequence), CDR1 reads LGHDT and CDR2 reads YNNKEL. V lost 3 bases and J lost 0 bases; the stretch between them is 8 bases long. Counted from cysteine to phenylalanine, this CDR3 has 14 amino acids. Only the CDR3 region is kept as DNA, spanning 42 bases read in frame from base 1. Participants in the prospective study were enrolled through a virtual design, were aged roughly 18 to 100 years, and lived in approximately 25 United States geographic areas. Cohort assignment in the prospective study relied on participant-reported clinical history from a screening survey and a study questionnaire. For ImmuneRACE Cohort 3, a participant was defined as recovered based on two consecutive negative NP/OP PCR tests, clearance by a healthcare professional, or resolution of symptoms. Mobile phlebotomists in the prospective study collected whole blood, serum and a nasopharyngeal or oropharyngeal swab from every participant. Prospective study participants could optionally give additional blood draws and questionnaires over an approximately two-month period. Prospective study blood samples were shipped either frozen or at room temperature before DNA extraction.

TCRbeta CDR3 regions were amplified from genomic DNA by means of the immunoSEQ Assay, a bias-controlled multiplex PCR. The study's processing was this. The number of nucleated cells in each sample was estimated from the amplification of reference gene primers within the assay. To quantify the absolute abundance of each unique TCRbeta CDR3 rearrangement, sequence reads were collapsed and filtered. For each sample, productive Simpson clonality was calculated as the square root of Simpson's diversity index across productive rearrangements. In TCRdb, the immuneACCESS table is reduced to in-frame sequences with V and J assigned. These tables do not hold every clone; where another copy was compared, an unresolved V gene accounts for under half, and the others remain unexplained. V, J and clone size derive from that table, while D and trimming were established from the DNA sequence. The sample table records 85,000 to 130,000 clones; around 85% of these occur just once. Roughly 2.7% of the sample rests with the top ten.

The sample comes from a study of blood T cell repertoires in COVID-19 (TCRdb year 2020). In the study overall: Collaborator samples came from the United States, Italy and Spain and covered acute and convalescent phases of COVID-19. Samples came from the ongoing ImmuneRACE study (first 160 participants) plus 1,254 subjects from 6 global collaborators. Where available, HLA class I and class II types were taken from metadata supplied by the sample provider and were not determined by assay-based typing. The repertoires were made available in a free public database intended to serve as a resource for research on the immune response to SARS-CoV-2. The material from the prospective study consisted of cDNA or gDNA derived from T cells, B-cell-depleted T cells, or PBMCs. Subjects who had been exposed to COVID-19, were actively infected with it, or had recovered from it provided the deeply sampled blood TCRbeta repertoires that made up the dataset. Sample metadata almost always included a de-identified subject ID, COVID-19 status, age in years and sex.

Overall study outcomes, separate from this receptor: The amount of clinical and demographic metadata varied by source and participant and was provided uncurated.

The V and J segments used are TRBV3-1 (or the pseudogene TRBV3-2) and TRBJ1-1; the D gene is perhaps TRBD1, from 5 matching bases. The specimen was PBMCs or T cells enriched from blood (not recorded which). This sequence was found in a woman aged 45-65 years who had recovered from COVID-19. The DNA sequence reads TGTGCCAGCAGCCAGCCAGGGATGAACACTGAAGCTTTCTTT. It translates to CASSQPGMNTEAFF.